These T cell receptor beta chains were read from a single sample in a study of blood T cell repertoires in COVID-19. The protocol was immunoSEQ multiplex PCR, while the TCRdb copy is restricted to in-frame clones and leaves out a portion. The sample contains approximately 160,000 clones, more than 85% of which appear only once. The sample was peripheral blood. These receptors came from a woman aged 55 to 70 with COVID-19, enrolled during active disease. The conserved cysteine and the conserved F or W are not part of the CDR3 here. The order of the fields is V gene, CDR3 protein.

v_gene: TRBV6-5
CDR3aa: ASSYSRAGNEQF

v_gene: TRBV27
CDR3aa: ASSPSWGDGYT

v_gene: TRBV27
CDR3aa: ASSKGQGLVAF

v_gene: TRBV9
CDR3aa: ASSAPLGQAPDYGYT

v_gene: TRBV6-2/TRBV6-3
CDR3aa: ASSSGMRASYEQY

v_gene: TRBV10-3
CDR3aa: AISEPDRGLKETQY

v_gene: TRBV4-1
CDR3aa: ASSQAPIISGETDTQY

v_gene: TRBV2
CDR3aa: ASSWTGTYEQY

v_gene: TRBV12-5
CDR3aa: ASGKTDGTDTQY

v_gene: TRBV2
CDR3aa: ASKVGVGRGTYTGELF

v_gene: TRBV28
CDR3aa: ASSFSWTGGPGPQH

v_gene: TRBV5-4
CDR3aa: ASSLTGSGGQF

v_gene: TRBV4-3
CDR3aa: ASSQRHVLF

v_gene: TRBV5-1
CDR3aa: ASSWGTSGGHTDTQY

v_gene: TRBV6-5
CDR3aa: ASRPQGQETQY

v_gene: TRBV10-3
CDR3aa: AISEPGQVSDEQY

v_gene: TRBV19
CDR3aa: ASSIDLRQGFWNTEAF

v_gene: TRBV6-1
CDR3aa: ASSEGTGTFATEAF

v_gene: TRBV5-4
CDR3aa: ASSRSGGPTGYGYT

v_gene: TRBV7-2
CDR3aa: ASSVQGYTEAF

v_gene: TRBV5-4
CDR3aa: ASSLDPRAYNEQF

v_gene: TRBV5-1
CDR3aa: ASSLDPGNTEAF

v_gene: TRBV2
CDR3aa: ASSTTGGSGNTIY

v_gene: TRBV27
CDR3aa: ASSFQGGGEQF

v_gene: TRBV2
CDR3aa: ASTPEGRPFT

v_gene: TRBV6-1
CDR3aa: ASSEAKDREAF

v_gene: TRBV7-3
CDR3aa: ASSSYTGELF

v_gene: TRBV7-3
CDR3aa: ASSQTGTEAF

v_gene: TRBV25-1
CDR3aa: ASTSFARDTQY

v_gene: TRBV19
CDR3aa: ASSGPPSRQPQH

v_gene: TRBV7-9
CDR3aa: ASSPGYNEKLF

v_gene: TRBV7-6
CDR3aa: ASSLWQENEKLF

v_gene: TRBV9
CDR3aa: ASSVGTGGPYEQY

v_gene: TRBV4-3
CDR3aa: ASSQLTGWVTGELF

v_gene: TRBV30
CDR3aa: AWSDGMEETQY

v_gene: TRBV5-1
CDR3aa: ASRSLAGSYEQY

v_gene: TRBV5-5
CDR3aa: ASSFNTGETQY

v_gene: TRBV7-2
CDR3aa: ASSLAQGFTDTQY

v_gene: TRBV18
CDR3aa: ASSPGTGNYEQY

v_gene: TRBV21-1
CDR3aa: ASSKDDRRGYNEQF

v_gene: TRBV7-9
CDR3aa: ASNLHGNTEAF

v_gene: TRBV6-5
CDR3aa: ASTLDKNTGELF

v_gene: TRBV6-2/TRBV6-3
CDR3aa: ASSYYPDSRDGYT

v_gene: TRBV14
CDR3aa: ASSLFAGQGVLNTEAF

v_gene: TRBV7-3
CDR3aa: ATYEQY

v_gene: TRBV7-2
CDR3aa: ASSPGTRSYGYT

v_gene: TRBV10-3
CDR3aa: AIRRGTGETDTQY

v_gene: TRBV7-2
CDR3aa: ASSLGASGGQETQY

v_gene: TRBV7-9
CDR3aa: ASSLTGPIAYAF

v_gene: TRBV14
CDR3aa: ASSQAGGNYGYT

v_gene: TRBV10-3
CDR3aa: AIRAAFEGGYT

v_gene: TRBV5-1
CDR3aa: ASSMRTSGVVDEQF

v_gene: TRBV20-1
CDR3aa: SASEGGRNEQF

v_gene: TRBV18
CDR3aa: ASSADRVETQY

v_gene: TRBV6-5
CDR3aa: ASSLEGSDTEAF

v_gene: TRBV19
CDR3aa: ASSGRTGSLNGYT

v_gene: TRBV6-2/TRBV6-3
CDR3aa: ASSYGLQGARYNLDTQY

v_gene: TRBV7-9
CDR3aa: ASSLRDFTRSGNTIY

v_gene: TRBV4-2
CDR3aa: ASSQGGDRGGETQY

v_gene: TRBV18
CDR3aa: ASSPGQGARGYGYT